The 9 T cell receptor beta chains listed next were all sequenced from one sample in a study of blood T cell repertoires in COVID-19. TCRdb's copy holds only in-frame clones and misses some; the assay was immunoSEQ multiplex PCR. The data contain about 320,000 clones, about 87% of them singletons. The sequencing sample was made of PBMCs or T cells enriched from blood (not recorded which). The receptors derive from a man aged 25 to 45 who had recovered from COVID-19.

The CDR3 nucleotides read TGTGCCAGCAGTTTGAAGAGTTGGGGGGGCCACAATGAGCAGTTCTTC. Its protein product is CASSLKSWGGHNEQFF. The genes are TRBV6-5 and TRBJ2-1, with D possibly TRBD2 on 7 matching bases. The germline gives CDR1 MNHEY, CDR2 SVGAGI. The CDR3 is 16 amino acids. The V gene lost 4 bases and the J gene lost 5 bases, with 18 bases spanning the gap.

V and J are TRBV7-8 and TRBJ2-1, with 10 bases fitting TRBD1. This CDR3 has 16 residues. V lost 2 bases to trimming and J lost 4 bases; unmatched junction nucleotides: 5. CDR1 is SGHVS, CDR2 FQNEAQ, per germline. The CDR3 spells CASSLMDRGSYNEQFF. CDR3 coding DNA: TGTGCCAGCAGCTTAATGGACAGGGGGTCGTACAATGAGCAGTTCTTC.

CDR3 region: CASSSGQGWRNQPQHF. The CDR3 DNA is TGTGCCAGCAGCTCGGGACAGGGGTGGAGGAATCAGCCCCAGCATTTT. V gene TRBV5-6 combines with J gene TRBJ1-5; 10 nucleotides line up with TRBD1. The CDR3 contains 16 residues. V was clipped by 3 bases and J by 4 bases; unmatched bases: 7. Per germline, CDR1 SGHDT and CDR2 YYEEEE.

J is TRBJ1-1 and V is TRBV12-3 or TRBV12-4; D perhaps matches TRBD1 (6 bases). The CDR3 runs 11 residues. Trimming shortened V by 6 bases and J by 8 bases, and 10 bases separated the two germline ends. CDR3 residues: CASSIGQEAFF. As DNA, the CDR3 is TGTGCCAGCAGCATCGGACAGGAAGCTTTCTTT.

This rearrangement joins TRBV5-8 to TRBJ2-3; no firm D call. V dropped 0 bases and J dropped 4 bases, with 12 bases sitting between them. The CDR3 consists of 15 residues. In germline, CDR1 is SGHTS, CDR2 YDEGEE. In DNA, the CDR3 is TGTGCCAGCAGCTTGGGGTCCCGAGATTCAGATACGCAGTATTTT. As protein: CASSLGSRDSDTQYF.

The CDR3 bases are TGTGCCAGCAGTTTTTTGAGGACAGGGGTTCATTCACCCCTCCACTTT. Protein: CASSFLRTGVHSPLHF. The V gene is TRBV27, the J gene TRBJ1-6, with 9 bases aligning to TRBD1. In germline, CDR1 is MNHEY, CDR2 SMNVEV (reference sequence). There are 16 residues in the CDR3. V lost 3 bases and J lost 8; bases outside the gene matches: 8.

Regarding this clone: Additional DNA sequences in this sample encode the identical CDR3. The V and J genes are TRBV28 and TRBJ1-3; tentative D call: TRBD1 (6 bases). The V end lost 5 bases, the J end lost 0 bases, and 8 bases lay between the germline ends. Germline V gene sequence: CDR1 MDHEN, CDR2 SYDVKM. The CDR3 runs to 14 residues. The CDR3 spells CASSLDSSGNTIYF. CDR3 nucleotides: TGTGCCAGCAGTCTGGACAGCTCTGGAAACACCATATATTTT.

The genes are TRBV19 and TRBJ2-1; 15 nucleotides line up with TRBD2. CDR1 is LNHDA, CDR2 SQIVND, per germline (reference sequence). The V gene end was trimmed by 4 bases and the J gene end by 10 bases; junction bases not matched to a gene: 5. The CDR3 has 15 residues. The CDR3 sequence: CASSRGTSGGWEQFF. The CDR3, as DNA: TGTGCCAGTAGTAGAGGGACTAGCGGGGGGTGGGAGCAGTTCTTC.

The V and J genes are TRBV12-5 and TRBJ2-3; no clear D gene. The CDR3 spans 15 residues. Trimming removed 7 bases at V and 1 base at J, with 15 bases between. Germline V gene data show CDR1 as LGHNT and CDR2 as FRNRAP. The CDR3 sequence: CASASMGPGTDTQYF. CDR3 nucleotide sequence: TGTGCTAGTGCCTCCATGGGCCCCGGCACAGATACGCAGTATTTT.